A single sample is the source of the 32 T cell receptor beta chains below, sequenced in a study of identifying expanded T cells in peripheral blood. The table came from immunoSEQ multiplex PCR; TCRdb's copy has only in-frame clones and leaves some out. The table shows tens of thousands of clones, with approximately 91% occurring only once. The sequencing input was blood. These receptors were taken from a person aged 18-69 years in good health.

The gene calls are TRBV11-1 and TRBJ2-2; D remains ambiguous. Germline V gene sequence: CDR1 SGHAT, CDR2 FQDESV (reference sequence). The CDR3 totals 16 residues. V was clipped by 5 bases and J by 5 bases, with 18 bases between them. CDR3 in amino acids: CASSHTAPSFTGELFF. DNA for the CDR3: TGTGCCAGCAGCCACACAGCCCCCTCCTTTACCGGGGAGCTGTTTTTT. Drawing the rest from reference TRBV11-1 and TRBJ2-2, the complete variable domain is EAEVAQSPRYKITEKSQAVAFWCDPISGHATLYWYRQILGQGPELLVQFQDESVVDDSQLPKDRFSAERLKGVDSTLKIQPAELGDSAMYLCASSHTAPSFTGELFFGEGSRLTVL.

The chain recombines TRBV29-1 with TRBJ2-7; tentatively, D is TRBD2 (5 bases). Trimming cost V 0 bases and J 12 bases, with 21 bases left between them. The V gene's germline CDR1 is SQVTM and CDR2 ANQGSEA. The CDR3 has 14 amino acids. This CDR3 is CSVEDGGAAARRYF. For the CDR3, the DNA is TGCAGCGTTGAAGACGGTGGAGCGGCCGCGAGACGGTACTTC.

As for this clone: The junction and the germline gene differ at one end; a read error may be behind it. The chain is built from TRBV7-7 and TRBJ1-3; possible D gene TRBD1, 6 bases. Germline V gives CDR1 SSHAT, CDR2 FNYEAQ (reference sequence). The CDR3 is made up of 15 amino acids. CDR3 coding DNA: TGTGCTAGCAGCTTAGCGCCAGGGGCGGGAAACACCATATATTTT. Amino acids: CASSLAPGAGNTIYF.

V usage is TRBV5-6 and J usage is TRBJ2-7, with D unclear. In germline, CDR1 is SGHDT, CDR2 YYEEEE. The CDR3 totals 11 residues. V lost 3 bases, J lost 4 bases, and 5 bases lay in between. The CDR3 region has the DNA TGTGCCAGCAGCTATCGATACGAGCAGTACTTC. Translating it yields CASSYRYEQYF.

V usage is TRBV7-2 and J usage is TRBJ2-4; 9 bases align to TRBD1. Trimming removed 1 base from V and 7 bases from J; junction bases left unmatched: 8. Germline V gives CDR1 SGHTA, CDR2 FQGNSA. This CDR3 has 16 residues. The CDR3, as DNA: TGTGCCAGCAGCTTAGTATGGGGACAGGGTCTGAACATTCAGTACTTC. This gives the protein CASSLVWGQGLNIQYF. The variable domain in full, completed from reference TRBV7-2 and TRBJ2-4, reads GAGVSQSPSNKVTEKGKDVELRCDPISGHTALYWYRQSLGQGLEFLIYFQGNSAPDKSGLPSDRFSAERTGGSVSTLTIQRTQQEDSAVYLCASSLVWGQGLNIQYFGAGTRLSVL.

The V and J genes are TRBV9 and TRBJ2-3; the D is unclear. V lost 4 bases and J 6 bases, leaving 9 bases between the germline ends. The CDR3 runs 12 residues. Germline V lookup: CDR1 SGDLS, CDR2 YYNGEE. The CDR3 region is CASSSAPDTQYF. In DNA form, the CDR3 reads TGTGCCAGCAGCTCAGCCCCGGATACGCAGTATTTT.

The chain links TRBV6-1 to TRBJ2-5; 9 bases are a match to TRBD1. The better agreement between TRBJ2-7 and the DNA end casts doubt on the J call. This CDR3 has 15 residues. Germline V gives CDR1 MNHNS, CDR2 SASEGT. The CDR3 DNA reads TGTGCCAGCAACAAAGGTAGGGACAGGGACCACGAGCAGTACTTC. Protein sequence: CASNKGRDRDHEQYF.

V is TRBV6-5 and J is TRBJ2-3; no reliable D call. The germline V and J ends were trimmed by 7 bases and 0 bases, with 11 bases remaining between them. This CDR3 region has 14 residues. Germline V gene sequence: CDR1 MNHEY, CDR2 SVGAGI. The DNA of the CDR3 is TGTGCCAGCAAGAGGATGTCTAGCACAGATACGCAGTATTTT. This gives the protein CASKRMSSTDTQYF.

The genes are TRBV29-1 and TRBJ1-1, with D tentatively TRBD1 (5 bases). V was clipped by 0 bases and J by 10 bases, with 15 bases between them. Germline V gene data show CDR1 as SQVTM and CDR2 as ANQGSEA. This CDR3 region has 13 residues. The CDR3 reads CSVEDYQGGGAFF. The DNA of the CDR3 is TGCAGCGTTGAAGATTACCAGGGCGGTGGAGCTTTCTTT.

This rearrangement joins TRBV11-2 to TRBJ2-1; 10 nucleotides agree with TRBD2. V was clipped by 4 bases and J by 8 bases; unmatched bases: 11. Germline V gene data show CDR1 as SGHAT and CDR2 as FQNNGV. The CDR3 runs to 16 residues. The chain's CDR3 is CASSSSPSGSFDEQFF. CDR3 in DNA: TGTGCCAGCAGCTCTTCTCCTAGCGGGAGTTTCGATGAGCAGTTCTTC.

The rearrangement links TRBV2 to TRBJ1-2; TRBD1 matches at 9 bases. Germline V lookup: CDR1 SNHLY, CDR2 FYNNEI. This CDR3 is built from 15 residues. V dropped 6 bases and J dropped 6; count of bases not matched to a gene: 11. The CDR3 reads CASRRPGQGGHGYTF. The CDR3 DNA reads TGTGCCAGCAGGAGGCCGGGACAGGGAGGTCATGGCTACACCTTC.

The chain links TRBV2 to TRBJ1-1; 9 nucleotides align to TRBD1. The CDR3 contains 13 residues. V was pared by 8 bases and J by 4 bases, with 5 bases of the junction left unmatched. Germline V gives CDR1 SNHLY, CDR2 FYNNEI. The CDR3 here is CASGQGTATEAFF. The CDR3 nucleotides are TGTGCCAGCGGACAGGGGACGGCCACTGAAGCTTTCTTT.

This chain connects TRBV7-2 to TRBJ2-1, with a weak D call TRBD2 (6 bases). Deletions cut 2 bases from V and 3 bases from J, with 17 bases between. The CDR3 covers 17 residues. Germline CDR1 reads SGHTA; CDR2 reads FQGNSA. CDR3 amino acids: CASSLLPGGSGYNEQFF. The CDR3, as DNA: TGTGCCAGCAGCTTACTTCCCGGGGGTAGCGGCTACAATGAGCAGTTCTTC. The full variable domain, rest sourced from reference TRBV7-2 and TRBJ2-1, is GAGVSQSPSNKVTEKGKDVELRCDPISGHTALYWYRQSLGQGLEFLIYFQGNSAPDKSGLPSDRFSAERTGGSVSTLTIQRTQQEDSAVYLCASSLLPGGSGYNEQFFGPGTRLTVL.

The J gene is TRBJ2-7, the V gene TRBV4-2, with 8 bases matching TRBD2. The CDR3 spans 15 residues. Germline values: CDR1 LGHNA, CDR2 YNFKEQ. V shed 3 bases, J shed 3 bases, and the junction held 7 bases outside the gene matches. The CDR3 here is CASSQRTSGYYEQYF. The CDR3 coding sequence is TGTGCCAGCAGCCAGCGCACTAGCGGATACTACGAGCAGTACTTC.

The chain recombines TRBV30 with TRBJ1-6, with D uncertain. V was clipped by 3 bases and J by 7 bases, with 16 bases between them. This CDR3 comprises 15 residues. The germline gives CDR1 GTSNPN, CDR2 SVGIG (reference sequence). In DNA form, the CDR3 reads TGTGCCTGGAGGACGTTAAACAGAGGGAATTCACCCCTCCACTTT. Residues: CAWRTLNRGNSPLHF.

About this clone: An end of the junction differs from the germline gene, which may be a read error. J is TRBJ2-7 and V is TRBV5-4; D gene unclear. The CDR3 extends over 13 amino acids. Germline CDR1 SGHNT, CDR2 YYREEE (reference sequence). CDR3 region: CASSPALSYEQYF. Here the CDR3 DNA reads TGCGCCAGCAGCCCAGCCCTCTCCTACGAGCAGTACTTC.

The V and J genes are TRBV5-4 and TRBJ1-2; a weak D match, TRBD1 (6 bases). This CDR3 spans 13 amino acids. V dropped 1 base and J dropped 5 bases, with 9 bases sitting between them. Germline values: CDR1 SGHNT, CDR2 YYREEE (reference sequence). The CDR3 nucleotides read TGTGCCAGCAGCTTGACGGGGGCTTATGGCTACACCTTC. Its protein is CASSLTGAYGYTF.

CDR3 region: CASSLLGNRDGYTF. DNA of the CDR3: TGCGCCAGCAGCCTTCTAGGGAACCGGGATGGCTACACCTTC. This sequence joins TRBV4-1 and TRBJ1-2; D gene unclear. CDR3 length: 14 amino acids. The V end lost 4 bases, the J end lost 6 bases, and 15 bases lay between the germline ends. Germline V gives CDR1 MGHRA, CDR2 YSYEKL.

The chain recombines TRBV7-2 with TRBJ2-5, with TRBD2 identical over 7 bases. The DNA end lines up better with TRBJ2-7; the J call may be wrong. The CDR3 extends over 15 amino acids. Germline values: CDR1 SGHTA, CDR2 FQGNSA. The CDR3 DNA reads as TGTGCCAGCAGTCTCATCTCGGGGGGATTCTACGAGCAGTACTTC. This codes for CASSLISGGFYEQYF.

This clone appeared once. The rearrangement joins TRBV4-3 to TRBJ2-7, with TRBD2 identical over 9 bases. The germline CDR1 and CDR2 sequences are LGHNA and YSLEER. The CDR3 covers 16 residues. V dropped 1 base and J dropped 0; count of bases not matched to a gene: 4. CDR3 protein: CASSQVSGSPSYEQYF. CDR3 sequence (DNA): TGCGCCAGCAGCCAAGTTAGCGGGAGCCCCTCCTACGAGCAGTACTTC.

The chain recombines TRBV4-2 with TRBJ2-3; D possibly corresponds to TRBD2 (7 bases). The CDR3 sequence is 15 residues long. Trimming removed 5 bases from V and 2 bases from J, with 14 bases in between. CDR1 LGHNA and CDR2 YNFKEQ come from the germline V gene. CDR3 amino acids: CASSFWGGPTDTQYF. The CDR3 DNA is TGTGCCAGCAGCTTTTGGGGGGGCCCCACAGATACGCAGTATTTT.

The V call is TRBV5-6, the J call TRBJ2-7; D not certain. Germline V gene lookup returns CDR1 SGHDT and CDR2 YYEEEE. This CDR3 contains 12 residues. Trimming took off 2 bases at V and 2 bases at J, with 5 bases between the two ends. The CDR3 protein is CASSFSAYEQYF. CDR3 nucleotide sequence: TGTGCCAGCAGCTTCAGCGCCTACGAGCAGTACTTC.

This clone was counted once. The chain combines TRBV5-6 with TRBJ1-4; D is uncertain. Trimming took off 2 bases at V and 0 bases at J, with 8 bases between the two ends. Per the germline V gene, CDR1 is SGHDT and CDR2 is YYEEEE. The length of the CDR3 is 15 residues. CDR3 in DNA: TGTGCCAGCAGCTTATACAGTACAACTAATGAAAAACTGTTTTTT. Its translation: CASSLYSTTNEKLFF.

V gene TRBV4-1 combines with J gene TRBJ1-5; 10 bases match TRBD1. The ends lost 2 bases at V and 5 bases at J; junction bases unmatched: 3. The CDR3 runs 15 residues. The germline CDR1 and CDR2 sequences are MGHRA and YSYEKL. CDR3 DNA: TGCGCCAGCAGCCAAACCGGGACAGGGGATCAGCCCCAGCATTTT. Protein product: CASSQTGTGDQPQHF.

The gene calls are TRBV7-2 and TRBJ2-1; D tentatively fits TRBD1 or TRBD2 (5 bases each). This CDR3 comprises 12 residues. CDR1 SGHTA and CDR2 FQGNSA come from the germline V gene. Trimming pared 8 bases from V and 4 bases from J, leaving 9 bases between. The CDR3 coding sequence is TGTGCCAGCGGGACGCTATACAATGAGCAGTTCTTC. It translates to CASGTLYNEQFF.

The chain is built from TRBV13 and TRBJ2-7; D gene ambiguous. The V end was cut by 2 bases, the J end by 3 bases, with 5 bases between. This CDR3 contains 12 residues. From germline, CDR1 is PRHDT and CDR2 FYEKMQ (reference sequence). As DNA, the CDR3 is TGTGCCAGCAGCTTATTCCGCTACGAGCAGTACTTC. Protein: CASSLFRYEQYF.

The chain uses TRBV23-1 and TRBJ2-1; TRBD1 agrees at 9 bases. TRBV23-1 qualifies as an ORF whose function is uncertain. The CDR3 covers 16 residues. V shed 8 bases and J 4 bases; nucleotides not matched to a gene: 12. CDR3: CASPPGRQGDYNEQFF. The CDR3 DNA reads as TGCGCCAGCCCCCCAGGGAGACAGGGGGATTACAATGAGCAGTTCTTC.

This chain connects TRBV28 to TRBJ1-3; D possibly corresponds to TRBD1 (6 bases). CDR1 is MDHEN and CDR2 is SYDVKM in the germline V gene. This CDR3 comprises 14 residues. The germline V and J ends were trimmed by 6 bases and 1 base, with 10 bases remaining between them. CDR3 coding DNA: TGTGCCAGCAGACCACAGGGATCTGGAAACACCATATATTTT. It specifies CASRPQGSGNTIYF.

This chain links TRBV7-2 with TRBJ1-1; no clear D. The ends were cut back, 3 bases at V and 4 bases at J, with 9 bases in the middle. Germline values: CDR1 SGHTA, CDR2 FQGNSA. The CDR3 consists of 13 residues. The CDR3 DNA reads as TGTGCCAGCAGCTTCCCGGGTGTCACTGAAGCTTTCTTT. This codes for CASSFPGVTEAFF. The complete variable domain, with remaining parts taken from reference TRBV7-2 and TRBJ1-1, reads GAGVSQSPSNKVTEKGKDVELRCDPISGHTALYWYRQSLGQGLEFLIYFQGNSAPDKSGLPSDRFSAERTGGSVSTLTIQRTQQEDSAVYLCASSFPGVTEAFFGQGTRLTVV.

This chain uses TRBV23-1 with TRBJ2-3; no clear D. TRBV23-1 is filed as an ORF, its function uncertain. V dropped 0 bases and J dropped 3 bases, with 1 base sitting between them. The CDR3 is 12 amino acids. The CDR3 nucleotides are TGCGCCAGCAGTCAATCAACAGATACGCAGTATTTT. Translation gives CASSQSTDTQYF.

The rearrangement uses TRBV28 and TRBJ1-5; TRBD1 matches 7 bases. V gave up 3 bases and J gave up 5 bases; unmatched junction bases: 10. The germline V gene encodes CDR1 MDHEN and CDR2 SYDVKM. There are 16 residues in the CDR3. CDR3 amino acids: CASSFGIGQEDQPQHF. CDR3 nucleotides: TGTGCCAGCAGTTTTGGGATTGGACAGGAGGATCAGCCCCAGCATTTT. Complete variable domain (other parts from reference TRBV28 and TRBJ1-5): DVKVTQSSRYLVKRTGEKVFLECVQDMDHENMFWYRQDPGLGLRLIYFSYDVKMKEKGDIPEGYSVSREKKERFSLILESASTNQTSMYLCASSFGIGQEDQPQHFGDGTRLSIL.

The chain has TRBV7-8 and TRBJ1-1; D gene ambiguous. The CDR3 is made up of 14 amino acids. Deletions cut 1 base from V and 0 bases from J, with 6 bases between. CDR1 SGHVS and CDR2 FQNEAQ come from the germline V gene. The CDR3: CASSLDVMNTEAFF. The DNA of the CDR3 is TGTGCCAGCAGCTTAGACGTCATGAACACTGAAGCTTTCTTT.